This T cell receptor beta chain was captured in a study of PD-L1 blockade in urothelial cancer. The time point is: pretreatment peripheral blood. Assay used: immunoSEQ multiplex PCR; TCRdb lists only in-frame clones, some missing. The sample yields tens of thousands of clones, around 90% seen once. This CDR3 has 15 amino acids. After removal of 5 bases from V and 5 bases from J, the junction contained 10 bases not matched to a gene. Per the germline V gene, CDR1 is LNHDA and CDR2 is SQIVND (reference sequence). Sample: PBMCs, taken around atezolizumab (anti-PD-L1) treatment. The V and J genes are TRBV19 and TRBJ2-5, with TRBD2 identical over 8 bases. The clonotype was recovered from a man aged 55 to 70 with urothelial cancer. The CDR3 here is CASSPQGLERETQYF. CDR3 nucleotides: TGTGCCAGTAGTCCTCAGGGACTAGAGAGGGAGACCCAGTACTTC.